A single sample gave rise to the 27 T cell receptor beta chains below, sequenced in a study of blood T cell repertoires in COVID-19. The table came from immunoSEQ multiplex PCR; TCRdb's copy has only in-frame clones and leaves some out. The sample gives around 70,000 clones, roughly four fifths of which show up once; around 20% is in the top ten. Sequenced sample: peripheral blood. Receptors originate from a woman aged 70-85 years with acute or convalescent COVID-19.

The rearrangement uses TRBV19 and TRBJ2-7; a weak D match, TRBD1 (5 bases). There are 14 residues in the CDR3. Germline CDR1 LNHDA, CDR2 SQIVND (reference sequence). The V end was cut by 3 bases, the J end by 0 bases, with 9 bases between. CDR3 loop: CASSITGSSYEQYF. The CDR3 bases are TGTGCCAGTAGTATCACAGGTAGCTCCTACGAGCAGTACTTC. The full variable domain, rest sourced from reference TRBV19 and TRBJ2-7, is DGGITQSPKYLFRKEGQNVTLSCEQNLNHDAMYWYRQDPGQGLRLIYYSQIVNDFQKGDIAEGYSVSREKKESFPLTVTSAQKNPTAFYLCASSITGSSYEQYFGPGTRLTVT.

The chain joins TRBV6-5 to TRBJ2-6, with a tentative D call TRBD2 (5 bases). CDR1 is MNHEY, CDR2 SVGAGI, per germline. V shed 10 bases and J shed 1 base, with 14 bases lying between them. This CDR3 comprises 15 residues. As DNA, the CDR3 is TGTGCCACCCTAGCCCAGAAATCTGGGGCCAACGTCCTGACTTTC. Translation gives CATLAQKSGANVLTF.

The rearrangement uses TRBV11-3 and TRBJ2-7, with 12 bases that match TRBD2. Germline loops: CDR1 SGHNT, CDR2 YENEEA. There are 15 residues in the CDR3. With V trimmed by 5 bases and J by 5 bases, 7 bases remained unmatched. The DNA for the CDR3 is TGTGCCAGCAGCCGGTGGACTAGCGGGAACCACGAGCAGTACTTC. It translates to CASSRWTSGNHEQYF.

The chain couples TRBV6-5 to TRBJ2-7, with TRBD1 matching 7 bases. The CDR3 is 12 amino acids. Looked up from germline, CDR1 is MNHEY and CDR2 is SVGAGI. The V gene end was trimmed by 8 bases and the J gene end by 0 bases; junction bases not matched to a gene: 1. For the CDR3, the DNA is TGTGCCAGCCGGGACAGCTCCTACGAGCAGTACTTC. It is translated as CASRDSSYEQYF.

V and J are TRBV12-3 or TRBV12-4 and TRBJ1-5; D remains unclear. With 2 bases removed from V and 7 bases from J, the gap between germline ends came to 9 bases. This CDR3 is built from 13 residues. CDR3 sequence (DNA): TGTGCCAGCAGTTTAAACATTAACCAGCCCCAGCATTTT. It is translated as CASSLNINQPQHF.

V gene TRBV5-4 combines with J gene TRBJ1-6; 11 bases line up with TRBD1. The CDR3 is 17 amino acids. The trim removed 0 bases at V and 7 bases at J, leaving 6 bases unmatched. Germline CDR1 reads SGHNT; CDR2 reads YYREEE (reference sequence). CDR3 bases: TGTGCCAGCAGCTTGGGGGGGACAGGGGGAGGAAATTCACCCCTCCACTTT. Amino acid sequence: CASSLGGTGGGNSPLHF. The variable domain in full, with the rest retrieved from reference TRBV5-4 and TRBJ1-6, is ETGVTQSPTHLIKTRGQQVTLRCSSQSGHNTVSWYQQALGQGPQFIFQYYREEENGRGNFPPRFSGLQFPNYSSELNVNALELDDSALYLCASSLGGTGGGNSPLHFGNGTRLTVT.

The genes are TRBV4-2 and TRBJ2-1, with 9 nucleotides matching TRBD2. The CDR3 sequence is 15 residues long. Unmatched junction bases numbered 6, after V lost 0 bases and J lost 9 bases. Germline-derived CDR1 and CDR2 are LGHNA and YNFKEQ. The CDR3 DNA sequence: TGTGCCAGCAGCCAAGAGGCTAGCGGGAACCGTGAGCAGTTCTTC. Encoded protein: CASSQEASGNREQFF.

This chain connects TRBV3-1 (or the pseudogene TRBV3-2) to TRBJ1-5; D is possibly TRBD1 (6 bases). Looked up from germline, CDR1 is LGHDT and CDR2 is YNNKEL (reference sequence). The CDR3 length is 14 residues. V was trimmed by 6 bases and J by 0 bases, leaving 9 bases between them. The CDR3: CASSQQGSNQPQHF. As DNA, the CDR3 is TGTGCCAGCAGTCAACAGGGTAGCAATCAGCCCCAGCATTTT.

V is TRBV28 and J is TRBJ2-7; 11 positions agree with TRBD2. The germline CDR1 and CDR2 sequences are MDHEN and SYDVKM. This CDR3 comprises 16 residues. V lost 2 bases and J lost 5; bases outside the gene matches: 8. DNA for the CDR3: TGTGCCAGCAGTTTAATACTAGCGGGAGCTGGAGACGAGCAGTACTTC. Translated, it gives CASSLILAGAGDEQYF.

This chain links TRBV5-4 with TRBJ2-1, with D possibly being TRBD2 (6 bases). The V end was cut by 4 bases, the J end by 1 base, with 15 bases between. Germline CDR1 is SGHNT and CDR2 is YYREEE (reference sequence). The CDR3 length is 16 residues. CDR3 sequence (DNA): TGTGCCAGCAGCCCCCGGGGCGGGATATCCTACAATGAGCAGTTCTTC. Its protein product is CASSPRGGISYNEQFF. Supplemented by reference TRBV5-4 and TRBJ2-1, the full variable domain reads ETGVTQSPTHLIKTRGQQVTLRCSSQSGHNTVSWYQQALGQGPQFIFQYYREEENGRGNFPPRFSGLQFPNYSSELNVNALELDDSALYLCASSPRGGISYNEQFFGPGTRLTVL.

V usage is TRBV19 and J usage is TRBJ1-2; the match to TRBD1 covers 7 bases. V trimming: 5 bases; J trimming: 8 bases; junction bases outside the gene matches: 8. The germline CDR1 and CDR2 sequences are LNHDA and SQIVND (reference sequence). This CDR3 is 13 amino acids long. CDR3 amino acids: CASSARQGRGYTF. CDR3 sequence (DNA): TGTGCCAGTAGTGCTCGACAGGGTCGGGGCTACACCTTC.

CDR3 sequence (DNA): TGTGCCACCCTTCACGAGGGGACAGATCTCCTCCACTTT. Its translation: CATLHEGTDLLHF. J is TRBJ1-6 and V is TRBV7-9, with 7 bases lining up with TRBD1. The germline CDR1 and CDR2 sequences are SEHNR and FQNEAQ (reference sequence). The CDR3 is made up of 13 amino acids. The V segment lost 10 bases and the J segment 15 bases; nucleotides outside the gene matches: 15.

This clone was recorded only once. CDR3 residues: CASSQGGQGLGYGYTF. For the CDR3, the DNA is TGTGCCAGCAGTCAGGGGGGACAGGGGTTGGGCTATGGCTACACCTTC. This sequence joins TRBV28 and TRBJ1-2, with TRBD1 identical over 10 bases. Germline V gene data show CDR1 as MDHEN and CDR2 as SYDVKM. The CDR3 sequence is 16 residues long. Germline trimming cut 5 bases from V and 4 bases from J; bases unmatched to any gene: 10.

Sample share makes this clone medium-sized. The CDR3 nucleotides are TGTGCCAGCAGCCCCGCCACTAGGCCTAATGAGCAGTTCTTC. Translated: CASSPATRPNEQFF. V usage is TRBV3-1 (or the pseudogene TRBV3-2) and J usage is TRBJ2-1; the D gene is possibly TRBD2 (5 bases). The ends were cut back, 4 bases at V and 7 bases at J, with 14 bases in the middle. The CDR3 consists of 14 residues. CDR1 is LGHDT, CDR2 YNNKEL, per germline (reference sequence).

The chain uses TRBV24-1 and TRBJ2-2, with D maybe TRBD1 (5 bases). Trimming left V 1 base short and J 3 bases short, with 5 bases between. The CDR3 sequence is 14 residues long. Germline CDR1 and CDR2: KGHDR and SFDVKD. CDR3 protein: CATSDFRDTGELFF. As DNA, the CDR3 is TGTGCCACCAGTGATTTCAGGGACACCGGGGAGCTGTTTTTT.

The chain joins TRBV4-2 to TRBJ2-1, with a possible D match to TRBD2 (5 bases). The V end lost 4 bases, the J end lost 7 bases, and 23 bases lay between the germline ends. The CDR3 is 17 residues long. CDR1 and CDR2 from the germline V gene are LGHNA and YNFKEQ. CDR3 region: CASSPLGAARIPNEQFF. The CDR3 region has the DNA TGTGCCAGCAGCCCCCTGGGAGCGGCCCGTATTCCAAATGAGCAGTTCTTC.

The rearrangement joins TRBV11-2 to TRBJ1-2; the D gene is possibly TRBD1 (5 bases). From germline, CDR1 is SGHAT and CDR2 FQNNGV. V was cut by 6 bases and J by 6 bases, with 23 bases left in between. This CDR3 is built from 16 residues. The CDR3 bases are TGTGCCAGCAGGCGGGGGATAGGTTCCGGTTGGGATGGCTACACCTTC. It encodes CASRRGIGSGWDGYTF.

Of note for this clone: Other nucleotide sequences in the sample specify the same CDR3. The rearrangement joins TRBV18 to TRBJ1-2, with D perhaps matching TRBD1 (5 bases). This CDR3 contains 12 residues. Germline V gene lookup returns CDR1 KGHSH and CDR2 LQKENI. V was pared by 3 bases and J by 6 bases, with 8 bases between. CDR3 sequence: CASSPDRNGYTF. In nucleotides, the CDR3 is TGTGCCAGCTCACCCGACAGAAATGGCTACACCTTC.

The rearrangement uses TRBV19 and TRBJ2-2, with TRBD2 identical over 7 bases. Germline CDR1 and CDR2: LNHDA and SQIVND (reference sequence). The CDR3 contains 14 residues. Trimming at V came to 11 bases and at J to 6 bases, leaving 12 bases not matched to a gene. CDR3 protein: CAGKSSGLAGELFF. In nucleotides, the CDR3 is TGTGCCGGGAAGAGTAGCGGGTTAGCCGGGGAGCTGTTTTTT.

This clone was observed a few times. CDR3 nucleotide sequence: TGTGCCAGTCTAGGGGGCAGCCTCGTTGGTGGCTACACCTTC. It encodes CASLGGSLVGGYTF. The chain links TRBV19 to TRBJ1-2, with 7 nucleotides matching TRBD1. This CDR3 comprises 14 residues. Germline-derived CDR1 and CDR2 are LNHDA and SQIVND (reference sequence). The trim removed 8 bases at V and 7 bases at J, leaving 13 bases unmatched.

The V call is TRBV4-1, the J call TRBJ1-2; 10 bases fit TRBD1. Germline CDR1 MGHRA, CDR2 YSYEKL. Trimming cost V 3 bases and J 3 bases; bases outside gene matches: 19. CDR3 length equals 20 residues. CDR3 nucleotides: TGCGCCAGCAGCCACGAGCCAGCTAGGGACAGGGGTTTGCGGGACTATGGCTACACCTTC. Translating it yields CASSHEPARDRGLRDYGYTF.

This rearrangement joins TRBV5-1 to TRBJ1-2; D ambiguous. Trimming cost V 4 bases and J 8 bases, with 24 bases left between them. The germline V gene has CDR1 SGHRS and CDR2 YFSETQ. The CDR3 has 16 residues. DNA of the CDR3: TGCGCCAGCAGCGATCTCATCGGTATGTTAGAGGGAGGCTACACCTTC. This translates into CASSDLIGMLEGGYTF.

This clone was found once. The chain uses TRBV4-2 and TRBJ2-1; maybe TRBD1 (5 bases). CDR3 size: 17 residues. V was pared by 0 bases and J by 2 bases, with 14 bases between. Germline CDR1 LGHNA, CDR2 YNFKEQ. CDR3 residues: CASSQDLPGRTYNEQFF. CDR3 coding DNA: TGTGCCAGCAGCCAAGATCTTCCAGGGCGTACCTACAATGAGCAGTTCTTC.

The genes are TRBV18 and TRBJ1-3; 7 bases are shared with TRBD1. Trimming cost V 8 bases and J 4 bases; bases outside gene matches: 11. The CDR3 has 15 amino acids. Germline V lookup: CDR1 KGHSH, CDR2 LQKENI. CDR3 residues: CASPEEGQQGNTIYF. CDR3 DNA sequence: TGTGCCAGCCCGGAGGAGGGACAGCAAGGAAACACCATATATTTT. Complete variable domain (other parts from reference TRBV18 and TRBJ1-3): NAGVMQNPRHLVRRRGQEARLRCSPMKGHSHVYWYRQLPEEGLKFMVYLQKENIIDESGMPKERFSAEFPKEGPSILRIQQVVRGDSAAYFCASPEEGQQGNTIYFGEGSWLTVV.

The genes are TRBV11-2 and TRBJ2-1; 12 positions agree with TRBD2. The CDR3 is made up of 19 amino acids. The junction had 13 bases not matched to a gene; V was cut back by 5 bases and J by 2 bases. The germline V gene encodes CDR1 SGHAT and CDR2 FQNNGV. The CDR3: CASSLKTLLAGGPYNEQFF. CDR3 bases: TGTGCCAGCAGCCTAAAAACACTCCTAGCGGGAGGGCCCTACAATGAGCAGTTCTTC.

Here the CDR3 DNA reads TGTGCCAGCAGCTTGCCCCGGGACTCTCAAAACTACAATGAGCAGTTCTTC. Translated: CASSLPRDSQNYNEQFF. The chain is built from TRBV12-1 and TRBJ2-1; the table names TRBD2, a call not compared with the DNA. TRBV12-1 is noted as a pseudogene. The length of the CDR3 is 17 residues.

The rearrangement joins TRBV5-1 to TRBJ2-7; TRBD1 aligns across 9 bases. V dropped 1 base and J dropped 3; count of bases not matched to a gene: 2. CDR3 length equals 14 residues. In germline, CDR1 is SGHRS, CDR2 YFSETQ. The CDR3 DNA sequence: TGCGCCAGCAGCTTGACAGGGGGCGGCTACGAGCAGTACTTC. Translating gives CASSLTGGGYEQYF.